This T cell receptor beta chain stems from a study of response to subunit inactivated influenza vaccine. Study-wide results and caveats: Authors suggested that a seasonal influenza vaccination recruits few new T cells each time.

Via MiXCR, TCRdb re-called the RT-PCR reads, giving one row per CDR3 protein. The data show around 750,000 distinct CDR3 sequences, with 21% seen just once and around 9.6% held by the top ten. On this clonotype itself: Its cognate antigen is unknown.

The junction had 9 bases not matched to a gene; V was cut back by 5 bases and J by 6 bases. Per germline, CDR1 SGHTA and CDR2 FQGNSA. This CDR3 has 16 residues. V gene TRBV7-2 combines with J gene TRBJ2-3; the match to TRBD2 covers 12 bases. The material was PBMCs from blood, obtained more than 4 days after vaccination. This sequence originates from a man in his fifties or sixties who received an inactivated influenza vaccine. The CDR3 loop reads CASSGLAGGLGDTQYF. DNA for the CDR3: TGTGCCAGCAGCGGGCTAGCGGGGGGGCTTGGGGATACGCAGTATTTT.